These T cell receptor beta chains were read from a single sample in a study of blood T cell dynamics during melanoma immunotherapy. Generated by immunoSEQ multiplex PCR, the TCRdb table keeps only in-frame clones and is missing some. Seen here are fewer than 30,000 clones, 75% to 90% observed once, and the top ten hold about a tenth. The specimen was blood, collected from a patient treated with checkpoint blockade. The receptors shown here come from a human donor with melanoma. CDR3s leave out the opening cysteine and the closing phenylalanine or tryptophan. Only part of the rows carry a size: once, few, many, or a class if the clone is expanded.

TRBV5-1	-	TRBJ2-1	ASSFRTGSDEQF
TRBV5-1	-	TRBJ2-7	ASTLGRDRDYEQY
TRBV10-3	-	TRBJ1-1	AISEVRGNTEAF
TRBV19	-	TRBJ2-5	ASSIGPPTSGRKETQY
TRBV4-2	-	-	ASSQDGGGAYEQY
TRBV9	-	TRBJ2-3	ASSVASGGTPSQY
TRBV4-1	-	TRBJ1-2	ASSQAQGYGYT
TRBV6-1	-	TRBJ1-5	ASSAPGQGGNQPQH
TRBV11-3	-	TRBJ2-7	ASSRDRDTEQY
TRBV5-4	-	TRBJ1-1	ASSLTGNTEAF
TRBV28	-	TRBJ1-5	ASSFSGQGNQPQH
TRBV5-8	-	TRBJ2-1	ASSSIQQGVVEQF
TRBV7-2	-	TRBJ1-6	ASSLDLGGNSPLH
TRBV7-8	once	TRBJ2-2	ASSLVRTGELF
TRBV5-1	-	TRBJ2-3	ASSSPSRDRNTDTQY
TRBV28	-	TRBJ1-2	ASDRGRQGYT
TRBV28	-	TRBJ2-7	ASSLNPAEQY
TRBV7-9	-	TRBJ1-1	ASSFLSHGNTEAF
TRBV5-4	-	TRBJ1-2	ASTNGGQAYGYT
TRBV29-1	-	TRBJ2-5	SVVYQKETQY
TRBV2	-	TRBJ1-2	ASSPQGANYGYT
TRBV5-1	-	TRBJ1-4	ASSLAAGNEKLF
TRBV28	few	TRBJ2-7	ASREIWKSYEQY
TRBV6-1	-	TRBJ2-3	ASSGIGVADTQY
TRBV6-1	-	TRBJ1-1	ASSEQVNTEAF
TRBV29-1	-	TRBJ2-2	SVELRAEGVELF
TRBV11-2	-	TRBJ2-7	ASSPRTGSEQY
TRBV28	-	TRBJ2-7	ASSSLGSLSQQY
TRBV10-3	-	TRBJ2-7	AISTGGRDEQY
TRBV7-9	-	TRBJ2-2	ASSLDTNTGELF
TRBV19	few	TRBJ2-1	ASSPGQGAWDEQF
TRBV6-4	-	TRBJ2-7	ASSAVRQEGPEQY
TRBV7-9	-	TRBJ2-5	ASSLYQREETQY
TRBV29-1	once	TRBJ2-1	SGGLAGGSYNEQF
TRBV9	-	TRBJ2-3	ASSGRVLTGTSGSSSDTQY
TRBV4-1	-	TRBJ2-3	ASSQDTSTDTQY
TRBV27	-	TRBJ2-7	ASSHPLTYEQY
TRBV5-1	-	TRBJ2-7	ASSSPLGGSSYEQY
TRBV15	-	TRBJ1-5	ATSRAPDQPQH
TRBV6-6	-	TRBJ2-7	ASGSGSYEQY
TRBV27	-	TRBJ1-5	ASSLSRNQPQH
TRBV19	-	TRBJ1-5	ASSRTGGLAGSFQPQH
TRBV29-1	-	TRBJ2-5	SVLGGETQY
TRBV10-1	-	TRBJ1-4	ASSDRGSTPPTNEKLF
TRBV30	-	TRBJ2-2	AWSVSGGHTGELF
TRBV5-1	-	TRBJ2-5	ASSPTSGGAGETQY
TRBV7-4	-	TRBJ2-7	ASSFDRGVWEQY
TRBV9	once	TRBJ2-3	ASSARTADTQY
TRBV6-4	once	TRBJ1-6	ASSELINSPLH
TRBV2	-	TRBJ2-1	ASILASGRLDEQF
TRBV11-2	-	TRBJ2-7	ASRRSFSGVHEQY
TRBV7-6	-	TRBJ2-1	ASSPLTSSYNEQF
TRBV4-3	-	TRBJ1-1	ASSQGMGEAF
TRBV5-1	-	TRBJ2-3	ASSLATTDTDTQY
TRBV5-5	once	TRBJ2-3	ASSFDRGRDTQY
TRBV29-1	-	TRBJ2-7	SVEVQDRSYEQY
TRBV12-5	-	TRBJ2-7	ASGPSSGSSYEQY
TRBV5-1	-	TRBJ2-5	ASSSGTSGGVETQY
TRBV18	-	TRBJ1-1	ASSPGHANTEAF
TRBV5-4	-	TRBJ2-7	ASSLGLRQGGYEQY